This T cell receptor (beta chain) came from a study of OX40 agonist ivuxolimab in advanced cancers. Findings and limits, study-wide: In the expanded peripheral T cells, antigen specificity was never determined.

Exclusion applied to patients with autoimmune disease history or systemic immunosuppression. Samples were taken at baseline and on day 1 of cycles 4 and 7. This clone was found once. Its antigen is as yet unknown. Produced via immunoSEQ multiplex PCR; TCRdb's table is partial and in-frame only. The sample records 55,000 to 85,000 clones, 70% to 90% being singletons. This CDR3 spans 16 amino acids. From germline, CDR1 is KGHSH and CDR2 LQKENI. Trimming shortened V by 10 bases and J by 4 bases, and 23 bases separated the two germline ends. The sequence was collected from an adult with an advanced solid tumor such as melanoma, head and neck, liver or kidney cancer. The sequenced sample was CD4+ or CD8+ T cells sorted from blood, obtained in a trial of the OX40 agonist ivuxolimab. The chain uses TRBV18 and TRBJ2-1, with D tentatively TRBD1 or TRBD2 (5 bases each). The CDR3 bases are TGTGCCACACGAGGGGATACTGGGGAGTGGTACAATGAGCAGTTCTTC. Its translation: CATRGDTGEWYNEQFF.